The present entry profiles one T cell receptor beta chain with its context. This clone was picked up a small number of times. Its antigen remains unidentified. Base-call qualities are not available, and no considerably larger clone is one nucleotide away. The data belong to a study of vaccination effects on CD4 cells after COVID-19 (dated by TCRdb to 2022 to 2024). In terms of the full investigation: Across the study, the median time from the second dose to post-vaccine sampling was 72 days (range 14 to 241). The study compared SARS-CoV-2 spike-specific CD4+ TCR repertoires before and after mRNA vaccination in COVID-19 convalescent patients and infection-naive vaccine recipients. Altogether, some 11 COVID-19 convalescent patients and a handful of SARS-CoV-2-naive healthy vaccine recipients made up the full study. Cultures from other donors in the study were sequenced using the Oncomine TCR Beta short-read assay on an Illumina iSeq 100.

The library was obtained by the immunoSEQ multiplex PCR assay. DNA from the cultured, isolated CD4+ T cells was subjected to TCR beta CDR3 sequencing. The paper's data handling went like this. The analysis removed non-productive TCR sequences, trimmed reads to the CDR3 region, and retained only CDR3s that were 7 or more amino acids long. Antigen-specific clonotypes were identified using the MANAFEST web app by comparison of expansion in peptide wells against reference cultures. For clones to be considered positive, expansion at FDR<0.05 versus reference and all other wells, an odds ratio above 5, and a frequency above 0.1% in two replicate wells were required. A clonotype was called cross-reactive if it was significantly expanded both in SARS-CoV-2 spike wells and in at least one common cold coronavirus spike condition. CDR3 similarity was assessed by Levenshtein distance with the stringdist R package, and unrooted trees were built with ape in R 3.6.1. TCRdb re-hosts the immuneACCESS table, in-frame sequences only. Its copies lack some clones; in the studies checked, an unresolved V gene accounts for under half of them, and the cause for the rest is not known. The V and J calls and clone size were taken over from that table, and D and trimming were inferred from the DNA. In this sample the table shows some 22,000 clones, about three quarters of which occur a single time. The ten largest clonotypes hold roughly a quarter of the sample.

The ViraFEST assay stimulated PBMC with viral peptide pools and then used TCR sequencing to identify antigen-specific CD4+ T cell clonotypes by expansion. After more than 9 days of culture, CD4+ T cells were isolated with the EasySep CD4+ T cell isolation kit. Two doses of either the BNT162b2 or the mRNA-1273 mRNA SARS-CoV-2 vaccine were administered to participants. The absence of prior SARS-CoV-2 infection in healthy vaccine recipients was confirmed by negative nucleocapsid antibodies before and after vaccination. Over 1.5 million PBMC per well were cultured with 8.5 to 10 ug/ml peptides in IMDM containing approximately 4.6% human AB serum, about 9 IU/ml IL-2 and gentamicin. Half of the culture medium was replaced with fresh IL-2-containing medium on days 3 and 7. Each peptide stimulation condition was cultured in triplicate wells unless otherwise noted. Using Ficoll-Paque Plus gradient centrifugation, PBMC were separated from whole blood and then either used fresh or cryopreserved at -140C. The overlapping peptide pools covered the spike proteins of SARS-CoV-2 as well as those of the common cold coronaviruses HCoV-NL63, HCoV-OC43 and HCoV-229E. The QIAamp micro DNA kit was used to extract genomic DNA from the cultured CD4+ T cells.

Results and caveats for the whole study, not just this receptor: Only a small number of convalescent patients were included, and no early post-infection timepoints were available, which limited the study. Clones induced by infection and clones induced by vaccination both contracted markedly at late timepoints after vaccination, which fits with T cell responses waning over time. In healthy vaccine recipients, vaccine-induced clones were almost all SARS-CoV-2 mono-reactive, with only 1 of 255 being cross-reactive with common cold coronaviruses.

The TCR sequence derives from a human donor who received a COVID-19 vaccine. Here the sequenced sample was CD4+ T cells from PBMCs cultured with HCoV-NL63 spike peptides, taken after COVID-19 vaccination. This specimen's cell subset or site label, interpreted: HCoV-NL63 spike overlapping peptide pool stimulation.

In nucleotides, the sequence is TGTGCCAGCATAGGACCCTTGGTAAACACCGGGGAGCTGTTTTTT. This yields the protein CASIGPLVNTGELFF. The sequence links TRBV6-5 to TRBJ2-2; the D gene remains uncertain. According to the germline V gene, CDR1 reads MNHEY and CDR2 reads SVGAGI. Cut back by 7 bases and 2 bases, the V and J ends lie 14 bases apart. The CDR3 covers 15 residues, taking in both the cysteine and the phenylalanine. The sequence is cut down to CDR3 DNA, 45 bases in frame from base 1.